These T cell receptor beta chains were read from a single sample in a study of T cells in Graves' hyperthyroidism and ophthalmopathy. TCRdb reprocessed the multiplex PCR reads with MiXCR, giving one entry per CDR3 protein. The repertoire has approximately 400,000 distinct CDR3 sequences, around 15% of them found once; the top ten carry around 20%. Sequenced sample: blood. The source is a woman under 40 with Graves' ophthalmopathy. Both conserved end residues are part of each CDR3. D genes are given only for firm matches. For some rows the clone size is stated as once, few or many, or as a class when expanded; others skip it.

-,TRBJ1-6,many,15,TRBV27,TGTGCCAGCGGGGACGTCAGCTCCTATAATTCACCCCTCCACTTT,CASGDVSSYNSPLHF
TRBD2,TRBJ2-3,-,15,TRBV6-1,TGTGCCAGCAGTGAACCCGGGGGGGCCGCAGATACGCAGTATTTT,CASSEPGGAADTQYF
-,TRBJ1-1,many,13,TRBV7-8,TGTGCCAGCAGCCGGGACATAGCCACTGAAGCTTTCTTT,CASSRDIATEAFF
TRBD1,TRBJ2-1,few,15,TRBV29-1,TGCAGCGTTGAAGCGACAGGGGCAGGGTACAATGAGCAGTTCTTC,CSVEATGAGYNEQFF
-,TRBJ2-1,many,14,TRBV7-3,TGTGCCAGCAGCTTGGGACCCCCCCTAGGGGAGCAGTTCTTC,CASSLGPPLGEQFF
-,TRBJ2-7,-,14,TRBV19,TGTGCCAGTAGTACTCTCCCTCCAATCTACGAGCAGTACTTC,CASSTLPPIYEQYF
-,TRBJ2-2,few,13,TRBV5-1,TGCGCTTGTCGGAGGCCGAACACCGGGGAGCTGTTTTTT,CACRRPNTGELFF
-,TRBJ2-2,many,15,TRBV20-1,TGCAGTGCTAGAGATCGACCCCAGAACACCGGGGAGCTGTTTTTT,CSARDRPQNTGELFF
TRBD1,TRBJ1-1,few,16,TRBV5-1,TGCGCCAGCAGCTTGGGGACAGGGGGCAGGAACACTGAAGCTTTCTTT,CASSLGTGGRNTEAFF
-,TRBJ1-4,few,13,TRBV20-1,TGCAGTGCTAGGAGGGGGGGCGATGAAAAACTGTTTTTT,CSARRGGDEKLFF
-,TRBJ1-2,few,15,TRBV9,TGTGCCAGCAGCGCGGGACACGACGTTAATCGAGGCTACACCTTC,CASSAGHDVNRGYTF
-,TRBJ1-2,many,14,TRBV28,TGTGCCAGCAGTTTAAGGGGTTTCGACTATGGCTACACCTTC,CASSLRGFDYGYTF
TRBD1,TRBJ2-7,many,15,TRBV7-9,TGTGCCAGCAGCTTAGTTTCGGGACAGGGAGGCGAGCAGTACTTC,CASSLVSGQGGEQYF
-,TRBJ2-7,many,11,TRBV12-3/TRBV12-4,TGTGCCAGCAGTTGGGGACACGAGCAGTACTTC,CASSWGHEQYF
-,TRBJ2-2,-,14,TRBV10-3,TGTGCCATCAGTGAGGACAGGAACACCGGGGAGCTGTTTTTT,CAISEDRNTGELFF
-,TRBJ1-4,many,14,TRBV2,TGTGCCAGCAGTGTGGGGGCAACTAATGAAAAACTGTTTTTT,CASSVGATNEKLFF
-,TRBJ2-5,many,21,TRBV6-1,TGTGCCAGCAGTGACCCCGGAGCAGGACTCTACGACAGGACCCGCCGAGAGACCCAGTACTTC,CASSDPGAGLYDRTRRETQYF
TRBD2,TRBJ2-3,-,15,TRBV19,TGTGCCAGTAGTGCCTTACTAGCGAACGCGGATACGCAGTATTTT,CASSALLANADTQYF
-,TRBJ1-2,many,15,TRBV6-5,TGTGCCAGCAGTTACGGGGGCAAGACCAACTATGGCTACACCTTC,CASSYGGKTNYGYTF
TRBD2,TRBJ2-1,-,15,TRBV19,TGTGCCAGTTGCAAACTAGCGGGGGAGAACAATGAGCAGTTCTTC,CASCKLAGENNEQFF
-,TRBJ2-4,-,14,TRBV6-1,TGTGCCAGCAGTGAAAGGGTTGCCAAAAACATTCAGTACTTC,CASSERVAKNIQYF
-,TRBJ1-5,many,17,TRBV15,TGTGCCACCAGCAGAGATGGGGCAGGTCGAAGCAATCAGCCCCAGCATTTT,CATSRDGAGRSNQPQHF
-,TRBJ1-5,many,14,TRBV11-2,TGTGCCAGCAGCTTAGGGGGGGCTGATCAGCCCCAGCATTTT,CASSLGGADQPQHF
-,TRBJ2-2,-,15,TRBV4-1,TGCGCCAGCAGCCAAGGACTAGTTTCTACCGGGGAGCTGTTTTTT,CASSQGLVSTGELFF
-,TRBJ1-1,many,17,TRBV7-6,TGTGCCAGCAGCCCCCTGAACGGGAGGAGTGGGAACACTGAAGCTTTCTTT,CASSPLNGRSGNTEAFF
-,TRBJ2-3,many,12,TRBV12-3/TRBV12-4,TGTGCCAGCAGTGGGGCCACAGATACGCAGTATTTT,CASSGATDTQYF
-,TRBJ2-1,many,11,TRBV7-6,TGTGCCAGCTGGCACGGGAATGAGCAGTTCTTC,CASWHGNEQFF
-,TRBJ1-1,many,13,TRBV5-1,TGCGCCAGCAGCCCGGAACTAGGCACTGAAGCTTTCTTT,CASSPELGTEAFF
TRBD1,TRBJ1-1,many,14,TRBV2,TGTGCCAGCAGTGAGGGGACAGGGGTTGCTGAAGCTTTCTTT,CASSEGTGVAEAFF
-,TRBJ1-6,few,18,TRBV6-4,TGTGCCAGCAGTGAACACCAGACCAAAGCTTTATATAATTCACCCCTCCACTTT,CASSEHQTKALYNSPLHF
-,TRBJ2-5,few,14,TRBV6-1,TGTGCCAGCAGTGAAGCCGGGCGAGACGAGACCCAGTACTTC,CASSEAGRDETQYF
-,TRBJ2-2,many,15,TRBV12-3/TRBV12-4,TGTGCCAGCAGTTTCTACCAGGGTGGAACCGGGGAGCTGTTTTTT,CASSFYQGGTGELFF
-,TRBJ1-4,many,13,TRBV12-3/TRBV12-4,TGTGCCAGCCGACAGTCCGAAGGGGGAAAACTGTTTTTT,CASRQSEGGKLFF
-,TRBJ1-1,many,16,TRBV20-1,TGCAGTGCTAGAGGACGAAGGACCTCCCCGAACACTGAAGCTTTCTTT,CSARGRRTSPNTEAFF
-,TRBJ2-7,many,13,TRBV7-2,TGTGCCAGCAGCCAAGGACGGTTCTACGAGCAGTACTTC,CASSQGRFYEQYF
-,TRBJ1-2,many,15,TRBV5-1,TGCGCCAGCAGCTTGGAACAGGGTGTCTCCTATGGCTACACCTTC,CASSLEQGVSYGYTF
-,TRBJ2-1,many,16,TRBV18,TGTGCCAGCTCACCAAGAGGCGCCTCCTCCTACAATGAGCAGTTCTTC,CASSPRGASSYNEQFF
-,TRBJ2-5,many,15,TRBV11-3,TGTGCCAGCAGCTTATATCCCGTGGGGCAAGAGACCCAGTACTTC,CASSLYPVGQETQYF
-,TRBJ2-2,many,13,TRBV7-9,TGTGCCGGGGGGATCTGGGACACCGGGGAGCTGTTTTTT,CAGGIWDTGELFF
-,TRBJ2-7,many,14,TRBV28,TGTGCCAGCAGTATTCTGCGGGGAACGTACGAGCAGTACTTC,CASSILRGTYEQYF
-,TRBJ1-5,many,17,TRBV19,TGTGCCAGTAGTATCATGGGGTGGACAGACTTAGCGACGCCCCAGCATTTT,CASSIMGWTDLATPQHF
-,TRBJ1-4,many,16,TRBV4-2,TGTGCCAGCAGCCAAGAGAACAGGGTGGCGTATGAAAAACTGTTTTTT,CASSQENRVAYEKLFF
-,TRBJ2-4,many,12,TRBV7-6,TGTGCCAGCAGCGCGGACCTAAACATTCAGTACTTC,CASSADLNIQYF
-,TRBJ1-5,many,15,TRBV19,TGTGCCAGTAGTTCCCCGGGACAAGCCAATCAGCCCCAGCATTTT,CASSSPGQANQPQHF
TRBD1,TRBJ2-7,many,14,TRBV28,TGTGCCAGCAGCGCAACGACAGGGTTCCTCGAGCAGTACTTC,CASSATTGFLEQYF
-,TRBJ2-5,-,16,TRBV29-1,TGCAGCGTTGAAGTACAGGGCGAGGGATTAAAAGAGACCCAGTACTTC,CSVEVQGEGLKETQYF
TRBD1,TRBJ2-2,-,16,TRBV20-1,TGCAGTGCTCAGGACAGGAGTCACTTTGGTACCGGGGAGCTGTTTTTT,CSAQDRSHFGTGELFF
-,TRBJ1-3,many,14,TRBV12-3/TRBV12-4,TGTGCCAGCACCCTATTTGGGGCGGAAAACACCATATATTTT,CASTLFGAENTIYF
-,TRBJ1-2,few,12,TRBV6-1,TGTGCCAGCAGTGAACGACTATATGGCTACACCTTC,CASSERLYGYTF
TRBD2,TRBJ2-3,-,14,TRBV6-2/TRBV6-3,TGTGTCAGCAGTGGGAGGGGCGGCACAGATACGCAGTATTTT,CVSSGRGGTDTQYF
-,TRBJ2-7,many,14,TRBV14,TGTGCCAGCAGCCCATATAACGTGGGAAACGAGCAGTACTTC,CASSPYNVGNEQYF
-,TRBJ2-1,many,13,TRBV2,TGTGCCAGCACACGGCCCACTGCGGATGAGCAGTTCTTC,CASTRPTADEQFF
TRBD2,TRBJ2-5,-,13,TRBV20-1,TGCAGTGCCCTAGCGGGGGACCAAGAGACCCAGTACTTC,CSALAGDQETQYF
-,TRBJ1-5,many,12,TRBV6-1,TGTGCCAGCAGAGCCGGACCTCAGCCCCAGCATTTT,CASRAGPQPQHF
TRBD2,TRBJ2-5,-,14,TRBV5-1,TGCGCCAGCAGCCCTAGCGGGGGTGGGGAGACCCAGTACTTC,CASSPSGGGETQYF
TRBD1,TRBJ1-1,many,14,TRBV7-9,TGTGCCAGCAGCACCACGACAGGGACCACTGAAGCTTTCTTT,CASSTTTGTTEAFF
-,TRBJ2-3,-,14,TRBV14,TGTGCCAGCAGCCAAGAGAAGGGGAGAAATACGCAGTATTTT,CASSQEKGRNTQYF
-,TRBJ2-2,-,15,TRBV7-8,TGTGCCAGCAGCTTCGAAGGGGTCGGTACCGGGGAGCTGTTTTTT,CASSFEGVGTGELFF